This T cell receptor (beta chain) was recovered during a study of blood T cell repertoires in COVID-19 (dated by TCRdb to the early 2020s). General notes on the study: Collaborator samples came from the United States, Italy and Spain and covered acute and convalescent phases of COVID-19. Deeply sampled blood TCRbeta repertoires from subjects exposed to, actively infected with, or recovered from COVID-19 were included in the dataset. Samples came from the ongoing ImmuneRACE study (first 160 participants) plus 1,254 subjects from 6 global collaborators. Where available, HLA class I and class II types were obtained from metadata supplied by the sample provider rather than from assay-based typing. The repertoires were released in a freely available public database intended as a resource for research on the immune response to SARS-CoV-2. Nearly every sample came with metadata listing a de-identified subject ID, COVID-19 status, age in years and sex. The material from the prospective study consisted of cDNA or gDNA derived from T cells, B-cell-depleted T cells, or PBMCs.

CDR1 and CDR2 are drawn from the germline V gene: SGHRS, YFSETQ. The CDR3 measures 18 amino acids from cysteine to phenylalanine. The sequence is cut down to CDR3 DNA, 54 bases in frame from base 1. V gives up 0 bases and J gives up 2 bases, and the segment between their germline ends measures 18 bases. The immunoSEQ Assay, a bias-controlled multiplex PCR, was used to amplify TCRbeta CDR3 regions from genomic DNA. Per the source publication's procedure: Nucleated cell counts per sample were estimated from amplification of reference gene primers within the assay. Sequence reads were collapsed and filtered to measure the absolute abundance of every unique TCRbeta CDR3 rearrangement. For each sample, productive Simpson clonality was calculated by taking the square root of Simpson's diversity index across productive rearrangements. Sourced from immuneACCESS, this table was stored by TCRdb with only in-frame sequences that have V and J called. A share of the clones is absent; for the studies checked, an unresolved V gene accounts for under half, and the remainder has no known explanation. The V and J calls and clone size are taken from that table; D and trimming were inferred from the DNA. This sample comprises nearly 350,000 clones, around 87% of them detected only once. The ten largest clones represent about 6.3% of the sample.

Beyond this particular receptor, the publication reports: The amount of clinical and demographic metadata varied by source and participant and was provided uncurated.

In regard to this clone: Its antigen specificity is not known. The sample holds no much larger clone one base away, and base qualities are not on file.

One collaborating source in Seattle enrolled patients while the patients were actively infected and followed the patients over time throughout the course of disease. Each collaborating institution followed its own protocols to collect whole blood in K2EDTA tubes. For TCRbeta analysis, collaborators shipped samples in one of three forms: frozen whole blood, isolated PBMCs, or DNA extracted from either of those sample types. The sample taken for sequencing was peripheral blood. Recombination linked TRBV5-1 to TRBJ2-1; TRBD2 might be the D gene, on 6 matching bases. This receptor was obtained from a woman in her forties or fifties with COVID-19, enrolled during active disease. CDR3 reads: CASSLADSTREPYNEQFF. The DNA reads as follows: TGCGCCAGCAGCTTGGCCGATAGTACTCGGGAGCCCTACAATGAGCAGTTCTTC. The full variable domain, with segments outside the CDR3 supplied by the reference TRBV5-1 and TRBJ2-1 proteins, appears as KAGVTQTPRYLIKTRGQQVTLSCSPISGHRSVSWYQQTPGQGLQFLFEYFSETQRNKGNFPGRFSGRQFSNSRSEMNVSTLELGDSALYLCASSLADSTREPYNEQFFGPGTRLTVL.